This T cell receptor beta chain was found in a study of HIV-infected patients and healthy controls. In germline, CDR1 is GTSNPN, CDR2 SVGIG (reference sequence). V was pared by 0 bases and J by 1 base, with 13 bases between. This CDR3 is 15 amino acids long. Using its own MiXCR run on the 5' RACE reads, TCRdb lists one record per CDR3 protein. The profile covers under 70,000 distinct CDR3 sequences, with 15% to 20% appearing a single time and over 1.1% taken by the ten largest. The sequenced material came from CD4+ T cells from blood. The chain uses TRBV30 and TRBJ2-7; TRBD1 is a possible D gene (6 bases). This TCR came from a human donor in good health. The CDR3 sequence: CAWSVRGTKSYEQYF. In DNA form, the CDR3 reads TGTGCCTGGAGTGTACGAGGGACAAAATCCTACGAGCAGTACTTC.